The next 19 T cell receptor beta chains were all read from a single sample in a study of shared clonotypes between healthy human individuals. Assay used: immunoSEQ multiplex PCR; TCRdb lists only in-frame clones, some missing. The repertoire consists of 2 million to 3 million clones, with under 95% occurring once and the leading ten covering 0.36%. The sequenced material came from naive CD4+ T cells from PBMCs. Subset denoted: CD45RA+ positively selected. The receptors stem from a man aged 18 to 30 in good health. Some clones in this sample may be carry-over from other donors' samples.

The genes are TRBV5-4 and TRBJ2-7; TRBD1 might be the D (6 bases). Germline assignment: CDR1 SGHNT and CDR2 YYREEE (reference sequence). The CDR3 sequence is 14 residues long. V lost 0 bases, J lost 4 bases, and 11 bases lay in between. This CDR3 is CASSLVGAGYEQYF. For the CDR3, the DNA is TGTGCCAGCAGCTTGGTGGGGGCTGGGTACGAGCAGTACTTC.

The V and J genes are TRBV9 and TRBJ1-2; possible D gene TRBD1, 5 bases. The germline V gene has CDR1 SGDLS and CDR2 YYNGEE. Deletions cut 1 base from V and 4 bases from J, with 14 bases between. This CDR3 spans 15 amino acids. The CDR3 DNA sequence: TGTGCCAGCAGCGTAACAACCGGGACCATCTATGGCTACACCTTC. Its translation is CASSVTTGTIYGYTF.

This chain joins TRBV6-6 and TRBJ2-7, with TRBD2 matching over 9 bases. CDR3 size: 13 residues. The trim removed 7 bases at V and 10 bases at J, leaving 11 bases unmatched. Per the germline V gene, CDR1 is MNHNY and CDR2 is SVGAGI (reference sequence). The CDR3 DNA reads as TGTGCCAGCAAGGTCCTAGCGGGACATCCTCAGTACTTC. Amino acids: CASKVLAGHPQYF.

The chain carries TRBV5-1 and TRBJ2-3, with D possibly matching TRBD2 (5 bases). Germline CDR1 is SGHRS and CDR2 is YFSETQ. The V end was cut by 0 bases, the J end by 4 bases, with 9 bases between. This CDR3 has 14 residues. CDR3 loop: CASSLGGPADTQYF. In DNA form, the CDR3 reads TGCGCCAGCAGCTTGGGAGGGCCAGCAGATACGCAGTATTTT.

The genes are TRBV27 and TRBJ2-7; no firm D call. V lost 3 bases and J lost 2, with 11 bases in between. The CDR3 is 14 amino acids. Germline V lookup: CDR1 MNHEY, CDR2 SMNVEV (reference sequence). As DNA, the CDR3 is TGTGCCAGCAGTTTCAGTGGGTCTACCTACGAGCAGTACTTC. Translating it yields CASSFSGSTYEQYF.

The rearrangement links TRBV7-9 to TRBJ1-2, with 7 bases that match TRBD1. Per germline, CDR1 SEHNR and CDR2 FQNEAQ (reference sequence). The CDR3 is 14 amino acids. Losses at the gene ends were 3 bases for V and 6 bases for J; bases not matched to a gene: 7. CDR3 in DNA: TGTGCCAGCAGCTTGACAGGGAGGGGGCATGGCTACACCTTC. Residues: CASSLTGRGHGYTF.

The chain has TRBV21-1 and TRBJ1-2. TRBV21-1 is a listed pseudogene. The CDR3 spans 15 residues. This CDR3 is CASSYLRQVDYGYTF. CDR3 nucleotides: TGTGCCAGCAGCTACCTGAGGCAGGTCGACTATGGCTACACCTTC.

V and J are TRBV19 and TRBJ2-2, with 7 positions matching TRBD1. V lost 5 bases to trimming and J lost 3 bases; unmatched junction nucleotides: 3. This CDR3 is 14 amino acids long. Per the germline V gene, CDR1 is LNHDA and CDR2 is SQIVND (reference sequence). The CDR3 nucleotides read TGTGCCAGTAGTCTAACAGGGGACACCGGGGAGCTGTTTTTT. Its translation is CASSLTGDTGELFF.

For this clone: The sample contains more than one DNA sequence encoding this CDR3. The CDR3 nucleotides are TGCGCCAGCAGCTTGGGCGATGGGAACACTGAAGCTTTCTTT. Translated: CASSLGDGNTEAFF. The chain has TRBV5-1 and TRBJ1-1; D ambiguous. The CDR3 sequence is 14 residues long. V was shortened by 0 bases and J by 1 base, with 7 bases between the two germline ends. CDR1 and CDR2 (germline): SGHRS, YFSETQ.

This chain joins TRBV18 and TRBJ2-5, with D possibly being TRBD1 (6 bases). Germline CDR1 is KGHSH and CDR2 is LQKENI. This CDR3 is built from 15 residues. V shed 2 bases and J shed 2 bases, with 12 bases lying between them. CDR3 region: CASSPEDSNQETQYF. The CDR3, as DNA: TGTGCCAGCTCACCAGAGGACAGCAATCAAGAGACCCAGTACTTC.

This clone came up once. The chain is built from TRBV6-1 and TRBJ1-1, with D hard to call. CDR1 is MNHNS and CDR2 is SASEGT in the germline V gene. The V end was cut by 6 bases, the J end by 2 bases, with 10 bases between. The CDR3 contains 13 residues. CDR3 amino acids: CASSTRSNTEAFF. The CDR3 region has the DNA TGTGCCAGCAGCACAAGGTCCAACACTGAAGCTTTCTTT.

This chain connects TRBV28 to TRBJ2-4; TRBD2 is a possible D gene (6 bases). The germline CDR1 and CDR2 sequences are MDHEN and SYDVKM. The length of the CDR3 is 14 residues. Trimming removed 7 bases at V and 13 bases at J, with 23 bases between. CDR3 coding DNA: TGTGCCAGCAAACAGGAAGGTAGTTTGGACTACCAGTACTTC. It is translated as CASKQEGSLDYQYF.

The V and J genes are TRBV6-1 and TRBJ2-2; maybe TRBD2 (5 bases). CDR3 size: 13 residues. Looked up from germline, CDR1 is MNHNS and CDR2 is SASEGT. V lost 7 bases, J lost 5 bases, and 11 bases lay in between. The CDR3 spells CASTGRRTGELFF. CDR3 nucleotide sequence: TGTGCCAGCACTGGCAGGAGGACCGGGGAGCTGTTTTTT.

V and J are TRBV7-9 and TRBJ2-7, with 14 bases identical to TRBD2. The CDR3 has 17 amino acids. Germline-derived CDR1 and CDR2 are SEHNR and FQNEAQ (reference sequence). J lost 2 bases, V lost 11 bases, and 14 bases had no gene match. CDR3 amino acids: CAGRETSGRDYPYEQYF. Here the CDR3 DNA reads TGTGCCGGACGAGAGACTAGCGGGAGGGACTACCCCTACGAGCAGTACTTC. The full variable domain, rest sourced from reference TRBV7-9 and TRBJ2-7, is DTGVSQNPRHKITKRGQNVTFRCDPISEHNRLYWYRQTLGQGPEFLTYFQNEAQLEKSRLLSDRFSAERPKGSFSTLEIQRTEQGDSAMYLCAGRETSGRDYPYEQYFGPGTRLTVT.

V usage is TRBV7-8 and J usage is TRBJ1-5; 9 nucleotides match TRBD1. From germline, CDR1 is SGHVS and CDR2 FQNEAQ. J lost 4 bases, V lost 5 bases, and 12 bases had no gene match. CDR3 length: 17 residues. CDR3 DNA: TGTGCCAGCAGCCTAAACCCGGGACAGGGAAAAAATCAGCCCCAGCATTTT. Translation gives CASSLNPGQGKNQPQHF.

The CDR3 sequence: CASSPGPGAFF. Written as DNA, the CDR3 is TGTGCCAGCAGCCCGGGGCCGGGGGCTTTCTTT. The chain joins TRBV16 to TRBJ1-1, with D perhaps TRBD1 (5 bases). The germline CDR1 and CDR2 sequences are KGHSY and FQNENV. The CDR3 has 11 residues. Trimming stripped 4 bases from V and 11 bases from J, with 11 bases between.

The chain couples TRBV9 to TRBJ2-7; 7 bases fit TRBD1. Germline loops: CDR1 SGDLS, CDR2 YYNGEE. The CDR3 runs to 14 residues. V dropped 3 bases and J dropped 2; count of bases not matched to a gene: 5. CDR3 amino acids: CASSGPGTAYEQYF. The CDR3 coding sequence is TGTGCCAGCAGCGGACCCGGGACAGCCTACGAGCAGTACTTC.

The chain couples TRBV4-2 to TRBJ2-1; 9 bases align to TRBD2. Germline CDR1 and CDR2: LGHNA and YNFKEQ. The ends lost 0 bases at V and 8 bases at J; junction bases unmatched: 5. There are 15 residues in the CDR3. The CDR3 is CASSQEVAGVYEQFF. The CDR3 nucleotides are TGTGCCAGCAGCCAAGAGGTAGCGGGAGTTTATGAGCAGTTCTTC.

The chain links TRBV7-3 to TRBJ2-1, with D maybe TRBD2 (6 bases). The V gene lost 5 bases and the J gene lost 6 bases, with 11 bases spanning the gap. Germline V gene sequence: CDR1 SGHTA, CDR2 FQGTGA. The CDR3 consists of 13 residues. The CDR3 here is CASSPSGSNEQFF. As DNA, the CDR3 is TGTGCCAGCAGCCCGTCCGGGAGCAATGAGCAGTTCTTC. Together with reference TRBV7-3 and TRBJ2-1, the CDR3 gives the full variable domain: GAGVSQTPSNKVTEKGKYVELRCDPISGHTALYWYRQSLGQGPEFLIYFQGTGAADDSGLPNDRFFAVRPEGSVSTLKIQRTERGDSAVYLCASSPSGSNEQFFGPGTRLTVL.